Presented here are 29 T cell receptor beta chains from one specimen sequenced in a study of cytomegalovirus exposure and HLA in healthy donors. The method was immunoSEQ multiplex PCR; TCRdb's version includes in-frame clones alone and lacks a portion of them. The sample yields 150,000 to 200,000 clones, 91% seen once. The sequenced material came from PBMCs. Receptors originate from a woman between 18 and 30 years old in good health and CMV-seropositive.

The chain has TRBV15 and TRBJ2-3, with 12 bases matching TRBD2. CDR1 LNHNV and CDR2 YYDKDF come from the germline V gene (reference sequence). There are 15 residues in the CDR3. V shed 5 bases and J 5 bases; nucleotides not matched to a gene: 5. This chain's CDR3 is CATSLTSGGLDTQYF. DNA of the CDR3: TGTGCCACCAGCTTGACTAGCGGGGGTTTAGATACGCAGTATTTT.

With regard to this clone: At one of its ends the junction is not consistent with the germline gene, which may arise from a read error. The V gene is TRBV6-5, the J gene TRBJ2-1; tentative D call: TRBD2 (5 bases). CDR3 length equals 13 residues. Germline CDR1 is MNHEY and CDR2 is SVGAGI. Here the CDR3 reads CASSHSFGEWGFF. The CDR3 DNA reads TGTGCCAGCAGTCACTCCTTTGGGGAGTGGGGGTTCTTC.

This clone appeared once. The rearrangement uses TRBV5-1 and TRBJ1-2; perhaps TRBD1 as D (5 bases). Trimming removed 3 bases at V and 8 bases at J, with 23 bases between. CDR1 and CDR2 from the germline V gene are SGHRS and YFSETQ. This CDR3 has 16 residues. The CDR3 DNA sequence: TGCGCCAGCAGCTCAGACGGGACCTCCCCGGGAGGAGGCTACACCTTC. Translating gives CASSSDGTSPGGGYTF. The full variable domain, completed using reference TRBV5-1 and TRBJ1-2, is KAGVTQTPRYLIKTRGQQVTLSCSPISGHRSVSWYQQTPGQGLQFLFEYFSETQRNKGNFPGRFSGRQFSNSRSEMNVSTLELGDSALYLCASSSDGTSPGGGYTFGSGTRLTVV.

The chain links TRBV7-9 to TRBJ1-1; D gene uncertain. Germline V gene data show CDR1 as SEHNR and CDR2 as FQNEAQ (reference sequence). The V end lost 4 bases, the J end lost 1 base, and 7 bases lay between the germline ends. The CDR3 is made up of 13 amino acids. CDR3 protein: CASSYRWNTEAFF. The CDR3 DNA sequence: TGTGCCAGCAGCTATAGATGGAACACTGAAGCTTTCTTT.

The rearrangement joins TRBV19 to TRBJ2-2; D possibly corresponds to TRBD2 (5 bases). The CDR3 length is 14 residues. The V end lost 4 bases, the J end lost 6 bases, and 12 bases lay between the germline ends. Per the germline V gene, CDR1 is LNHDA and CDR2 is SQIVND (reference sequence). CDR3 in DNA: TGTGCCAGTAGTAACACTAGGGCCCCCGGGGAGCTGTTTTTT. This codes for CASSNTRAPGELFF.

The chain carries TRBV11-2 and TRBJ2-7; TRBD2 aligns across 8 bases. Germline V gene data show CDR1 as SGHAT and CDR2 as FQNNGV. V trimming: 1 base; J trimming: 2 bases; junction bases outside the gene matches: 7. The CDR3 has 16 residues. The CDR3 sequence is CASSLVWRGAPYEQYF. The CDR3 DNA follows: TGTGCCAGCAGCTTAGTCTGGCGGGGGGCTCCCTACGAGCAGTACTTC.

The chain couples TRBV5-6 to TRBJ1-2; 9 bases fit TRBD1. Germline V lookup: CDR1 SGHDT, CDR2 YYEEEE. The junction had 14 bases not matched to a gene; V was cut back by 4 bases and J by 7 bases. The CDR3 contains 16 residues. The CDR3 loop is CASSPDRGGIFSGYTF. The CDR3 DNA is TGTGCCAGCAGCCCGGACAGGGGAGGGATTTTTTCTGGCTACACCTTC.

CDR3 protein: CASGLVLGGGPSTDTQYF. The CDR3 region has the DNA TGTGCTAGTGGTTTGGTACTGGGTGGCGGGCCTAGCACAGATACGCAGTATTTT. This chain connects TRBV12-5 to TRBJ2-3, with TRBD2 as a possible D gene (5 bases). V dropped 0 bases and J dropped 0 bases, with 16 bases sitting between them. CDR1 and CDR2 (germline): LGHNT, FRNRAP. The length of the CDR3 is 18 residues.

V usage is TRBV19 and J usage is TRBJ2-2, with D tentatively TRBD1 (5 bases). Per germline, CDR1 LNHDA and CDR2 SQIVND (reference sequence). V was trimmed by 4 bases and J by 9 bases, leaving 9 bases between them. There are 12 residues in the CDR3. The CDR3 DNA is TGTGCCAGTAGTAACCGACAGAGGGAGCTGTTTTTT. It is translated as CASSNRQRELFF.

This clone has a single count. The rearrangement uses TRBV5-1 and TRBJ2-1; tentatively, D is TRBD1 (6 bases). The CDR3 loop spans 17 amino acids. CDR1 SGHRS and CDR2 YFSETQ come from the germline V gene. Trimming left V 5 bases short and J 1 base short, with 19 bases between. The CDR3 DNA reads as TGCGCCAGCAGAGGGACATCCTCAAACCCATCCTACAATGAGCAGTTCTTC. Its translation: CASRGTSSNPSYNEQFF. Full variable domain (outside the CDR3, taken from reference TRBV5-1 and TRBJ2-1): KAGVTQTPRYLIKTRGQQVTLSCSPISGHRSVSWYQQTPGQGLQFLFEYFSETQRNKGNFPGRFSGRQFSNSRSEMNVSTLELGDSALYLCASRGTSSNPSYNEQFFGPGTRLTVL.

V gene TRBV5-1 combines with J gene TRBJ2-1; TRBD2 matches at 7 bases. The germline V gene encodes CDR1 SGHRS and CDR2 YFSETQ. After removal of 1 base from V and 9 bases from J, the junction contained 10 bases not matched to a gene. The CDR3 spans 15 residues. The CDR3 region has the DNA TGCGCCAGCAGCTTGCTTGAGGGAGGGATCGGTGAGCAGTTCTTC. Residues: CASSLLEGGIGEQFF.

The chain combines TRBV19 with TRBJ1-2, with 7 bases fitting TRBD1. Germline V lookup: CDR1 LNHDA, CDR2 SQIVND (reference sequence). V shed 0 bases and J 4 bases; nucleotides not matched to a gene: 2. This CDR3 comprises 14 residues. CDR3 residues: CASSIETGSYGYTF. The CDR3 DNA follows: TGTGCCAGTAGTATAGAGACAGGGAGCTATGGCTACACCTTC.

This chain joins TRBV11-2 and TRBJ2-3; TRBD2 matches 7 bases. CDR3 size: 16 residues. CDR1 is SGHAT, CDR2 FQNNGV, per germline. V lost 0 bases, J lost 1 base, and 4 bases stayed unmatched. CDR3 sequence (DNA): TGTGCCAGCAGCTTAGAGTGGAGCGGGGGCACAGATACGCAGTATTTT. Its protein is CASSLEWSGGTDTQYF.

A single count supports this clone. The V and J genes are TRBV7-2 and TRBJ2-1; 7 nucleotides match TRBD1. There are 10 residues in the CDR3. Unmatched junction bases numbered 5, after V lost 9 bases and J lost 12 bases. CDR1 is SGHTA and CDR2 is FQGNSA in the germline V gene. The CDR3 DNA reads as TGTGCCAGTTCCGACAGGGCGCAGTTCTTC. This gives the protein CASSDRAQFF.

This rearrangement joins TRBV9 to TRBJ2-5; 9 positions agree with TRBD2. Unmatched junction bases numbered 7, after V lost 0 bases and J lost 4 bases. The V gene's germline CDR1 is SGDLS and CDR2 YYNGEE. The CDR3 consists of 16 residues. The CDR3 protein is CASSVGNSGGVETQYF. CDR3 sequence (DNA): TGTGCCAGCAGCGTAGGTAATAGCGGGGGTGTAGAGACCCAGTACTTC.

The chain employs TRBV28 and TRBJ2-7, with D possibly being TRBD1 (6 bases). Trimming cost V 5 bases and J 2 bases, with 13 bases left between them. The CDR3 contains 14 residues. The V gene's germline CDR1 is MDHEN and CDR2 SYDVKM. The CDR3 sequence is CASSASGEPYEQYF. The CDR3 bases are TGTGCCAGCAGTGCGTCAGGGGAACCCTACGAGCAGTACTTC. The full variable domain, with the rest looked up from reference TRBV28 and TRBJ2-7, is DVKVTQSSRYLVKRTGEKVFLECVQDMDHENMFWYRQDPGLGLRLIYFSYDVKMKEKGDIPEGYSVSREKKERFSLILESASTNQTSMYLCASSASGEPYEQYFGPGTRLTVT.

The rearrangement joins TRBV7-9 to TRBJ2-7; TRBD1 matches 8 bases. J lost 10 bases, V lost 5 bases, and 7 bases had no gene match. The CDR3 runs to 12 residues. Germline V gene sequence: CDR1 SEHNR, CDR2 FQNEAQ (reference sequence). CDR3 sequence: CASSAGQGQQYF. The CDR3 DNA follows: TGTGCCAGCAGCGCCGGACAGGGACAACAGTACTTC.

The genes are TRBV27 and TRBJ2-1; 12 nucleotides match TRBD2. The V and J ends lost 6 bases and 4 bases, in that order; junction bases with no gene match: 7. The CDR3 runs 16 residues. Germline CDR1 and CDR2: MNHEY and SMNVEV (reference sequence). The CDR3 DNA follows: TGTGCCAGCAGCCTGAGGACTAGCGGGGTTTACAATGAGCAGTTCTTC. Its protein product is CASSLRTSGVYNEQFF.

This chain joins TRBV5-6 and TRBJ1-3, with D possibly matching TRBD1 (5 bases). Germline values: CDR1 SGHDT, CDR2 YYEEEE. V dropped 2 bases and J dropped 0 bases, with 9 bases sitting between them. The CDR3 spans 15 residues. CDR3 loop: CASSFQGSSGNTIYF. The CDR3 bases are TGTGCCAGCAGCTTCCAGGGAAGCTCTGGAAACACCATATATTTT.

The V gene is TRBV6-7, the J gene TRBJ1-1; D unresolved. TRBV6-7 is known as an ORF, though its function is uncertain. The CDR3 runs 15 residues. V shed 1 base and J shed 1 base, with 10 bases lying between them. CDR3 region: CASSYYRETNTEAFF. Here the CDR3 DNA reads TGTGCCAGCAGTTACTACCGGGAGACGAACACTGAAGCTTTCTTT.

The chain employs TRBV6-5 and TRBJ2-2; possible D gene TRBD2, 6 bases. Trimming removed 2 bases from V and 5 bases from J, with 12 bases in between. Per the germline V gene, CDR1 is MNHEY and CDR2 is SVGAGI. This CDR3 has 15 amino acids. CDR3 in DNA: TGTGCCAGCAGTTACCCTGGGGCGGGGACCGGGGAGCTGTTTTTT. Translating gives CASSYPGAGTGELFF.

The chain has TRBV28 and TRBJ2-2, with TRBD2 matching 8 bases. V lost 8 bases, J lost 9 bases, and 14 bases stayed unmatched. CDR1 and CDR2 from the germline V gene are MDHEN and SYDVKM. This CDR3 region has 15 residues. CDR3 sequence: CASENPGTRYRELFF. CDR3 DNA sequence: TGTGCCAGCGAAAATCCCGGGACTAGGTATAGGGAGCTGTTTTTT.

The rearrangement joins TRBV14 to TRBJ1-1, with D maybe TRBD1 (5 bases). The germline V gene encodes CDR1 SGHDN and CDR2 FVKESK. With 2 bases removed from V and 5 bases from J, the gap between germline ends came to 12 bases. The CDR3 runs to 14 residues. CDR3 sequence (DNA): TGTGCCAGCAGCCAAACCTTCGGGGGTACTGAAGCTTTCTTT. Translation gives CASSQTFGGTEAFF.

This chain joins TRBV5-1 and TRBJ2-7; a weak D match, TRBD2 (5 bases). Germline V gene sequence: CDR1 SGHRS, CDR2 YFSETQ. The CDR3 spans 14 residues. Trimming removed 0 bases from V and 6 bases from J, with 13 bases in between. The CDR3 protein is CASSLDPTAGEQYF. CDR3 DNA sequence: TGCGCCAGCAGCTTGGATCCAACGGCGGGCGAGCAGTACTTC.

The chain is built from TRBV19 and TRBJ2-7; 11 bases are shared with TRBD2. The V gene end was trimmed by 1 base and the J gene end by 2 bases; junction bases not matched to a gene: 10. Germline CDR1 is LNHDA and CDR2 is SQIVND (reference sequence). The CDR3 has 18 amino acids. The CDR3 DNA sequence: TGTGCCAGTAGTATAGTGTCGGGACTAGCGGATCTTCCCTACGAGCAGTACTTC. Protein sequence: CASSIVSGLADLPYEQYF. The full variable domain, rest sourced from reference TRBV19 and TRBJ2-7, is DGGITQSPKYLFRKEGQNVTLSCEQNLNHDAMYWYRQDPGQGLRLIYYSQIVNDFQKGDIAEGYSVSREKKESFPLTVTSAQKNPTAFYLCASSIVSGLADLPYEQYFGPGTRLTVT.

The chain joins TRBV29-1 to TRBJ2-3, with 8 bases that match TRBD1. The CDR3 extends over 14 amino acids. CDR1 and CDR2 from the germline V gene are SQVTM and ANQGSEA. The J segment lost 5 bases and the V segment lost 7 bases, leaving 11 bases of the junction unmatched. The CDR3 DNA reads TGCAGCGGGGGCCCGACAGGGGAAAAAGATACGCAGTATTTT. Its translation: CSGGPTGEKDTQYF.

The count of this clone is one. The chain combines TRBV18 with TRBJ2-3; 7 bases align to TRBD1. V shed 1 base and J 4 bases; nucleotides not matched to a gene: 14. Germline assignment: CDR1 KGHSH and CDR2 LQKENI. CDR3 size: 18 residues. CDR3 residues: CASSPLPPTGSTSDTQYF. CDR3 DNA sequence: TGTGCCAGCTCACCACTGCCACCGACAGGGTCGACGTCAGATACGCAGTATTTT.

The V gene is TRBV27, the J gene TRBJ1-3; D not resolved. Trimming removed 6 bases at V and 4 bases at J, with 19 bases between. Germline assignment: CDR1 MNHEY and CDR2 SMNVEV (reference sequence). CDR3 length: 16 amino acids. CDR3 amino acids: CASSPTRAGIGNTIYF. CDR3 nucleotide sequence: TGTGCCAGCAGCCCCACCCGGGCGGGGATCGGAAACACCATATATTTT.

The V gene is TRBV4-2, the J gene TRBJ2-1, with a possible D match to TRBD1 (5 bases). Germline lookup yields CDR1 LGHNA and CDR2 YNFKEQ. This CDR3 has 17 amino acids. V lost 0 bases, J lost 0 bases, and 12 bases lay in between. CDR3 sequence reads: CASSQDPRGSSYNEQFF. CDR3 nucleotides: TGTGCCAGCAGCCAAGATCCAAGGGGAAGCTCCTACAATGAGCAGTTCTTC.